This T cell receptor (beta chain) appears in the sequencing data of a study of T cells expressing NK-cell markers. At the level of the study: From sorted CD3+CD56+NKG2C+, CD3+CD56+NKG2C- and CD3+CD56-NKG2C+ T cells came the TCR beta repertoires. Seven HCMV-seropositive donors and one seronegative donor made up the eight sequenced donors. Study outcomes and limitations: These clonotypes, the leaders elsewhere, also led the CD3+CD56-NKG2C+ fraction in a few donors.

The TCR beta cDNA came from 5'RACE template switching with UMIs. TCRdb re-called the 5' RACE reads and catalogs CDR3 proteins one per entry, DNA excluded. Its listing shows about 300,000 distinct CDR3 sequences. On this clonotype itself: Its antigen is not identified.

Germline CDR1 is GTSNPN and CDR2 is SVGIG (reference sequence). This CDR3 has 14 residues. This rearrangement joins TRBV30 to TRBJ2-3; TCRdb selects TRBD2, and the lack of DNA leaves this call unchecked. The source of this sequence is a woman between 18 and 70 years old in good health. The sequencing input was blood T cells: a sorted CD56 or NKG2C T cell subset, CD4+ or CD8+ T cells, or bulk PBMC T cells (not recorded which). CDR3 sequence reads: CAWRLAGAQDTQYF.